This TCR beta chain was obtained from a study of beta chain features in type 1 diabetes (dated by TCRdb to 2016 to 2018). With regard to the full study: Mean age, gender distribution, total cell number and subset yield did not differ between patients and healthy donors. Across all samples, some 100,000,000 sorted cells were examined, and cell number per subset correlated strongly with RNA yield. The study compared the TCRB repertoires of sorted circulating CD4+ T cell subsets in recently diagnosed type 1 diabetes patients with those in matched healthy donors. Whereas all 30 or so donors provided naive and central memory subsets, regulatory and stem cell-like memory subsets were isolated from just 8 patients and about 8 healthy donors. What the study reported, not specific to this receptor: Because the HLA sub-analyses included only small numbers of individuals, any influence of HLA type on TCRB rearrangement was left unresolved. Sequencing cDNA rather than genomic DNA could over-represent highly expressing activated cells, although activation and CD3 levels did not differ between groups. At VDJ recombination sites, patients with type 1 diabetes made fewer insertions and deleted more nucleotides, a pattern implying thymic rearrangement abnormalities. Type 1 diabetes patients showed a moderate but significant shortening of TCRB CDR3 length in all four CD4+ subsets. Naive, central memory and regulatory TCRB repertoires appeared more similar among patients than among healthy donors. Shorter templates might have been favored by PCR, but patient and control samples were amplified and corrected together, so both groups would have been affected equally by any skew.

All of the isolated RNA was reverse transcribed with the High Capacity cDNA Reverse Transcription Kit, so expressed TCRB transcripts were sequenced. Deep immunoSEQ sequencing was performed on naive, central memory and regulatory T cell samples, with an average of roughly 3.3 million total reads per sample. Sorted cells were lysed in RLT buffer, and RNA was extracted using DNase-treated RNeasy Micro or Mini kits according to cell number. To prevent cross-contamination, each cell subset was processed individually, whereas patient and healthy donor samples were processed jointly. Using the immunoSEQ multiplex PCR, TCRB sequences were amplified from cDNA into 87-bp fragments spanning the CDR3 region. Sequencing of the amplicons was done on the Illumina HiSeq platform. On the study's bioinformatics: PCR bias was computationally corrected using synthetic template baselines, reads within Hamming distance 2 were collapsed, and singletons that could not be merged were discarded. Reads were aligned against IMGT so that V, D and J genes, CDR3 length and insertions or deletions at six rearrangement sites could be assigned. Within each subset, clonotype counts were normalized to sorted cell number, after which true diversity and Gini coefficients were computed with the tcR R package. The overlap coefficient, calculated on TCRB nucleotide sequences, was used to measure repertoire sharing. Out-of-frame TCRB sequences from naive cells were analyzed to stand in for the pre-selection repertoire. Sourced from immuneACCESS, this table was stored by TCRdb with only in-frame sequences that have V and J called. A share of the clones is absent; for the studies checked, an unresolved V gene accounts for under half, and the remainder has no known explanation. V and J calls and clone size come straight from that table; D and trimming were deduced from the DNA. The sample profile shows 250,000 to 300,000 clones; around 25% of them were found once. Roughly 0.011% of the sample goes to the ten largest clones.

From each donor, a single peripheral blood sample of approximately 110 mL on average was drawn into heparinised tubes. A BD FACSAria II was used to sort naive, central memory, regulatory and stem cell-like memory CD4+ T cells with a panel that included CD45RO, CCR7, CD25, CD127, CD95 and CD27. A purity above 98% was achieved for all sorted populations. Right away, PBMCs were isolated by Lymphoprep density gradient centrifugation and were stained directly, with no culture step. So that batch effects would be minimized, each experiment stained and sorted samples in pairs, pairing one healthy donor with one patient. V sheds 2 bases and J sheds 1 base, leaving 8 bases between their ends. CDR1 and CDR2 are read off the germline V gene as MDHEN and SYDVKM. The CDR3, from cysteine to phenylalanine, totals 14 residues. The kept DNA is CDR3 alone, 42 bases in frame from the first base. This clone was picked up a small number of times. No cognate antigen has been identified for it. No base quality information exists; no much larger clone differs at one position.

The chain employs TRBV28 and TRBJ1-1; the D gene is possibly TRBD1, with 6 bases matching. Sequencing was performed on naive CD4+ T cells from blood. The meaning of the sample's cell subset or site label: true naive CD4+ T cells. This sequence was found in a woman aged 30 to 39 with type 1 diabetes. The CDR3 protein is CASSLGTPNTEAFF. The base sequence is TGTGCCAGCAGTTTAGGGACACCGAACACTGAAGCTTTCTTT.